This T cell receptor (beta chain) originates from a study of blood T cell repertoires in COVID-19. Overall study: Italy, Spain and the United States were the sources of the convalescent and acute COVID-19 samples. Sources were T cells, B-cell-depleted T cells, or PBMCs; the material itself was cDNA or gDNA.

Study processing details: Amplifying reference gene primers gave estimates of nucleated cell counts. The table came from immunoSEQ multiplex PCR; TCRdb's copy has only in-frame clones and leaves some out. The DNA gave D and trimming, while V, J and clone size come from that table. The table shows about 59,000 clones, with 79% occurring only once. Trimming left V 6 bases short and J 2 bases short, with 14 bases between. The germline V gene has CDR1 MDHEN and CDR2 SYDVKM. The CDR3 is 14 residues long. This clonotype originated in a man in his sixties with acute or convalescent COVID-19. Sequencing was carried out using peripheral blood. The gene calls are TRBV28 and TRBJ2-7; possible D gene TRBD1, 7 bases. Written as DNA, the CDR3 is TGTGCCAGCAGGGGGGGACAGAAGGCCTACGAGCAGTACTTC. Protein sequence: CASRGGQKAYEQYF.